Below are 8 T cell receptor beta chains sequenced from a single sample in a study of cytomegalovirus exposure and HLA in healthy donors. PCR amplification relied on 60 Vbeta primers (plus 13 Jbeta primers). TCRdb's copy holds only in-frame clones and misses some; the assay was immunoSEQ multiplex PCR. The sample contains roughly 100,000 clones, 76% of which appear only once. Sequencing was performed on PBMCs. Source of these receptors: a woman aged 18-30 years in good health and CMV-seropositive.

V usage is TRBV4-1 and J usage is TRBJ1-6; 11 bases are a match to TRBD1. CDR1 and CDR2 from the germline V gene are MGHRA and YSYEKL. This CDR3 has 16 amino acids. The V and J ends lost 3 bases and 6 bases, in that order; junction bases with no gene match: 4. The CDR3 nucleotides are TGCGCCAGCAGCCATCCGGGACAGGGGGGTAATTCACCCCTCCACTTT. Its protein is CASSHPGQGGNSPLHF.

This clone was detected only a few times. The J gene is TRBJ1-1, the V gene TRBV6-5; D is possibly TRBD1 (5 bases). Germline CDR1 MNHEY, CDR2 SVGAGI. The CDR3 length is 15 residues. V dropped 5 bases and J dropped 1 base, with 14 bases sitting between them. CDR3 protein: CASSRFDSPNTEAFF. DNA for the CDR3: TGTGCCAGCAGTCGATTCGACAGCCCGAACACTGAAGCTTTCTTT.

The chain carries TRBV30 and TRBJ1-2; 9 nucleotides align to TRBD1. Germline V lookup: CDR1 GTSNPN, CDR2 SVGIG (reference sequence). The V and J ends lost 1 base and 6 bases, in that order; junction bases with no gene match: 6. This CDR3 is 14 amino acids long. The CDR3 bases are TGTGCCTGGAGTGACAGGGGGCTCCAGGATGGCTACACCTTC. Amino acid sequence: CAWSDRGLQDGYTF. Full variable domain (outside the CDR3, taken from reference TRBV30 and TRBJ1-2): SQTIHQWPATLVQPVGSPLSLECTVEGTSNPNLYWYRQAAGRGLQLLFYSVGIGQISSEVPQNLSASRPQDRQFILSSKKLLLSDSGFYLCAWSDRGLQDGYTFGSGTRLTVV.

The V and J genes are TRBV28 and TRBJ1-6; the D gene is possibly TRBD1 (5 bases). Trimming took 7 bases from V and 9 from J, leaving 10 bases between them. Germline CDR1 is MDHEN and CDR2 is SYDVKM. The CDR3 spans 12 residues. The DNA of the CDR3 is TGTGCCAGCACGCAGGGAACTTCACCCCTCCACTTT. This translates into CASTQGTSPLHF.

V usage is TRBV28 and J usage is TRBJ2-6; tentatively, D is TRBD1 (5 bases). Germline V lookup: CDR1 MDHEN, CDR2 SYDVKM. The length of the CDR3 is 17 residues. V was clipped by 5 bases and J by 0 bases, with 14 bases between them. Here the CDR3 DNA reads TGTGCCAGCAGTCTTATTAGGACAATCTCTGGGGCCAACGTCCTGACTTTC. Translating gives CASSLIRTISGANVLTF.

V is TRBV11-2 and J is TRBJ1-4; D unresolved. The germline gives CDR1 SGHAT, CDR2 FQNNGV. Trimming pared 1 base from V and 12 bases from J, leaving 12 bases between. CDR3 length: 13 amino acids. DNA for the CDR3: TGTGCCAGCAGCTTAGTATCCGGGAGCGAACTGTTTTTT. It specifies CASSLVSGSELFF. The full variable domain, with the rest looked up from reference TRBV11-2 and TRBJ1-4, is EAGVAQSPRYKIIEKRQSVAFWCNPISGHATLYWYQQILGQGPKLLIQFQNNGVVDDSQLPKDRFSAERLKGVDSTLKIQPAKLEDSAVYLCASSLVSGSELFFGSGTQLSVL.

This chain connects TRBV10-3 to TRBJ2-3; TRBD1 matches 10 bases. Looked up from germline, CDR1 is ENHRY and CDR2 is SYGVKD. This CDR3 spans 15 amino acids. V was pared by 2 bases and J by 5 bases, with 4 bases of the junction left unmatched. The CDR3 bases are TGTGCCATCAGTGAGAGACAGGGGGCGGGAGATACGCAGTATTTT. It specifies CAISERQGAGDTQYF.

This chain joins TRBV19 and TRBJ2-1, with 11 bases identical to TRBD2. The V segment lost 7 bases and the J segment 13 bases; nucleotides outside the gene matches: 9. The CDR3 length is 13 residues. From germline, CDR1 is LNHDA and CDR2 SQIVND (reference sequence). The CDR3 is CASTSLAGGYQFF. The CDR3 DNA reads TGTGCCAGTACATCCCTAGCGGGAGGTTACCAGTTCTTC. The entire variable domain, with the rest obtained from reference TRBV19 and TRBJ2-1, is as follows: DGGITQSPKYLFRKEGQNVTLSCEQNLNHDAMYWYRQDPGQGLRLIYYSQIVNDFQKGDIAEGYSVSREKKESFPLTVTSAQKNPTAFYLCASTSLAGGYQFFGPGTRLTVL.